Given below is one TCR beta chain in context. Antigen specificity is unknown. Here immunoSEQ multiplex PCR was the method, and the copy in TCRdb shows in-frame clones only, minus some. The sample has under 1,100,000 clones, about 80% seen once; the top ten hold 1.4%. This sample was included in a study of shared clonotypes between healthy human individuals. In the study overall: A donor's plate count was three for CD4 naive and three for CD4 memory; CD8 naive had two and CD8 memory one.

General study points: Relative to clonotypes present in all four donors, those not shared had lower generation probabilities.

The sequenced sample consisted of memory CD4+ T cells sorted from blood. The subset here: CD45RA-negative fraction. The receptor was isolated from a man younger than 35 in good health.

Written as DNA, the CDR3 is TGTGCCAGCAGCTTCCTAGGCGGGGACGAGGCTTTCTTT. Protein: CASSFLGGDEAFF. This sequence joins TRBV5-6 and TRBJ1-1; TRBD1 might be the D (5 bases). The germline V gene encodes CDR1 SGHDT and CDR2 YYEEEE. V gave up 2 bases and J gave up 11 bases, with 16 bases separating them. The CDR3 has 13 residues.